The 23 T cell receptor beta chains below all came from one sample that was sequenced in a study of radiation and T cells in renal cell carcinoma. Generated by immunoSEQ multiplex PCR, the TCRdb table keeps only in-frame clones and is missing some. The repertoire holds some 120,000 clones, with roughly 80% as singletons. Time point here: baseline pretreatment blood. As to treatment: 15 Gy SBRT to primary tumor, nephrectomy 4 weeks later. The sample was blood, taken from a patient whose treatment included radiotherapy and nephrectomy. The receptor set was obtained from a woman aged 60-70 years with renal cell carcinoma.

V is TRBV6-5 and J is TRBJ1-2, with D perhaps matching TRBD1 (5 bases). Looked up from germline, CDR1 is MNHEY and CDR2 is SVGAGI. Trimming cost V 6 bases and J 2 bases, with 13 bases left between them. The CDR3 totals 14 residues. The CDR3 nucleotides are TGTGCCAGCAGAGGCGGTGGGGGAAACTATGGCTACACCTTC. Amino acid sequence: CASRGGGGNYGYTF.

As for this clone: The same CDR3 can be traced to other DNA sequences in this sample. The chain links TRBV6-5 to TRBJ1-2; TRBD1 matches at 7 bases. The CDR3 contains 14 residues. CDR1 is MNHEY, CDR2 SVGAGI, per germline. V trimming: 0 bases; J trimming: 5 bases; junction bases outside the gene matches: 3. Here the CDR3 reads CASSYSTGFYGYTF. The CDR3 DNA follows: TGTGCCAGCAGTTACTCGACAGGGTTTTATGGCTACACCTTC.

This clone was seen a handful of times. The chain links TRBV18 to TRBJ1-1, with D possibly being TRBD1 (5 bases). V was trimmed by 6 bases and J by 7 bases, leaving 18 bases between them. The CDR3 runs 14 residues. CDR1 and CDR2 (germline): KGHSH, LQKENI. The CDR3 region is CASSLVGGVDEAFF. In nucleotides, the CDR3 is TGTGCCAGCTCCCTCGTAGGAGGGGTGGATGAAGCTTTCTTT.

This clone occurred a few times. This sequence joins TRBV6-1 and TRBJ2-7, with 7 bases that match TRBD2. The germline gives CDR1 MNHNS, CDR2 SASEGT. J lost 7 bases, V lost 0 bases, and 3 bases had no gene match. The CDR3 length is 13 residues. The CDR3 bases are TGTGCCAGCAGTGAAGCGGGGGGGTGGGAGCAGTACTTC. As protein: CASSEAGGWEQYF.

The chain has TRBV19 and TRBJ1-5; D gene unclear. This CDR3 contains 13 residues. The ends were cut back, 7 bases at V and 5 bases at J, with 12 bases in the middle. Germline CDR1 LNHDA, CDR2 SQIVND (reference sequence). CDR3 DNA sequence: TGTGCCAGTAACCCTGGGCGGGATCAGCCCCAGCATTTT. Translating it yields CASNPGRDQPQHF.

CDR3 amino acids: CASSTGQRGNNEQFF. CDR3 nucleotides: TGTGCCAGCAGCACGGGCCAGCGGGGAAACAATGAGCAGTTCTTC. The chain joins TRBV6-5 to TRBJ2-1; 7 bases are a match to TRBD2. This CDR3 has 15 residues. Germline trimming cut 6 bases from V and 5 bases from J; bases unmatched to any gene: 10. Germline V gene data show CDR1 as MNHEY and CDR2 as SVGAGI.

This chain uses TRBV4-2 with TRBJ1-2, with a possible D match to TRBD1 (5 bases). CDR1 is LGHNA and CDR2 is YNFKEQ in the germline V gene. CDR3 size: 19 residues. Trimming removed 5 bases at V and 1 base at J, with 26 bases between. The CDR3 here is CASSARYGAATGGNYGYTF. CDR3 sequence (DNA): TGTGCCAGCAGCGCAAGATATGGGGCCGCGACCGGGGGTAACTATGGCTACACCTTC.

Worth noting for this clone: Additional DNA sequences in this sample encode the identical CDR3. The rearrangement links TRBV28 to TRBJ1-1; D is unclear. Germline-derived CDR1 and CDR2 are MDHEN and SYDVKM. With 6 bases removed from V and 3 bases from J, the gap between germline ends came to 5 bases. The CDR3 runs 11 residues. The CDR3 is CASRRDTEAFF. The CDR3 DNA reads as TGTGCCAGCAGAAGGGACACTGAAGCTTTCTTT. The entire variable domain, with the rest obtained from reference TRBV28 and TRBJ1-1, is as follows: DVKVTQSSRYLVKRTGEKVFLECVQDMDHENMFWYRQDPGLGLRLIYFSYDVKMKEKGDIPEGYSVSREKKERFSLILESASTNQTSMYLCASRRDTEAFFGQGTRLTVV.

This rearrangement joins TRBV5-4 to TRBJ2-4; D perhaps matches TRBD2 (6 bases). Germline V gives CDR1 SGHNT, CDR2 YYREEE (reference sequence). The CDR3 has 14 residues. Between the trimmed V and J ends, which lost 2 bases and 8 bases, there was a span of 14 bases. The CDR3: CASSFSATGDIQYF. CDR3 nucleotide sequence: TGTGCCAGCAGCTTCAGCGCGACGGGGGACATTCAGTACTTC.

This clone was counted only a few times. The chain has TRBV4-3 and TRBJ1-1; no definite D call. Trimming left V 1 base short and J 12 bases short, with 15 bases between. The V gene's germline CDR1 is LGHNA and CDR2 YSLEER. The CDR3 spans 13 residues. The CDR3 loop reads CASSQVPRAPSFF. DNA for the CDR3: TGCGCCAGCAGCCAAGTGCCAAGGGCACCCTCTTTCTTT.

Comment on this clone: The junction departs from germline at one end; a sequencing error may be responsible. This chain uses TRBV7-9 with TRBJ2-2; D gene ambiguous. This CDR3 spans 12 amino acids. In germline, CDR1 is SEHNR, CDR2 FQNEAQ (reference sequence). The CDR3 nucleotides are TGTACCAGCAGCTTAGGAGCCGGGGAGCTGTTTTTT. It codes for CTSSLGAGELFF.

This clone was seen many times. The chain employs TRBV9 and TRBJ2-2; D call uncertain. Trimming shortened V by 0 bases and J by 5 bases, and 2 bases separated the two germline ends. This CDR3 contains 12 residues. CDR1 is SGDLS, CDR2 YYNGEE, per germline. The CDR3 coding sequence is TGTGCCAGCAGCGTAGATACCGGGGAGCTGTTTTTT. Residues: CASSVDTGELFF.

The chain combines TRBV6-5 with TRBJ2-7; TRBD2 might be the D (6 bases). V shed 2 bases and J shed 1 base, with 12 bases lying between them. The V gene's germline CDR1 is MNHEY and CDR2 SVGAGI. This CDR3 is built from 15 residues. CDR3 coding DNA: TGTGCCAGCAGTTACGGGCGGGGATCGTCCTACGAGCAGTACTTC. Its protein product is CASSYGRGSSYEQYF.

This clone turned up a few times. The chain employs TRBV10-1 and TRBJ2-3; D not certain. The length of the CDR3 is 15 residues. The ends were cut back, 4 bases at V and 6 bases at J, with 17 bases in the middle. CDR1 and CDR2 (germline): WNHNN, SYGVQD (reference sequence). The CDR3 loop is CASSAVGQSQDTQYF. In DNA, the CDR3 is TGCGCCAGCAGTGCGGTAGGGCAATCACAGGATACGCAGTATTTT.

V usage is TRBV18 and J usage is TRBJ2-1; TRBD2 matches 9 bases. The germline CDR1 and CDR2 sequences are KGHSH and LQKENI. The ends lost 2 bases at V and 4 bases at J; junction bases unmatched: 9. CDR3 length: 17 residues. The CDR3 DNA reads as TGTGCCAGCTCACCAAGGGCTAGCGGGACCTCTTACAATGAGCAGTTCTTC. Its translation: CASSPRASGTSYNEQFF.

The V gene is TRBV13, the J gene TRBJ1-2, with 10 bases fitting TRBD1. The CDR3 runs to 15 residues. V shed 4 bases, J shed 8 bases, and the junction held 10 bases outside the gene matches. The germline CDR1 and CDR2 sequences are PRHDT and FYEKMQ (reference sequence). CDR3: CASSSAGTGESGYTF. CDR3 bases: TGTGCCAGCAGCTCCGCCGGGACAGGGGAGAGCGGCTACACCTTC.

This clone turned up a few times. The V gene is TRBV5-6, the J gene TRBJ1-2; unclear D gene. CDR1 and CDR2 from the germline V gene are SGHDT and YYEEEE. This CDR3 has 14 residues. V lost 5 bases and J 3 bases, leaving 14 bases between the germline ends. CDR3 loop: CASSSAYRDYGYTF. The CDR3 DNA reads as TGTGCCAGCAGTAGTGCATATAGGGACTATGGCTACACCTTC.

This chain's CDR3 is CATSETIAKNIQYF. DNA for the CDR3: TGTGCCACCAGTGAGACCATAGCCAAAAACATTCAGTACTTC. The rearrangement uses TRBV15 and TRBJ2-4; D is unclear. Germline lookup yields CDR1 LNHNV and CDR2 YYDKDF (reference sequence). The CDR3 extends over 14 amino acids. Between the trimmed V and J ends, which lost 6 bases and 0 bases, there was a span of 9 bases.

The V and J genes are TRBV19 and TRBJ2-2; 8 bases map to TRBD2. Unmatched junction bases numbered 5, after V lost 3 bases and J lost 5 bases. Germline CDR1 LNHDA, CDR2 SQIVND (reference sequence). CDR3 length equals 15 residues. CDR3 amino acids: CASSIPGRATGELFF. The CDR3 nucleotides read TGTGCCAGTAGTATTCCCGGGAGGGCGACCGGGGAGCTGTTTTTT.

This clone came up once. The rearrangement links TRBV28 to TRBJ1-2; 9 bases map to TRBD1. This CDR3 is 14 amino acids long. Germline lookup yields CDR1 MDHEN and CDR2 SYDVKM. Trimming removed 6 bases from V and 8 bases from J; junction bases left unmatched: 10. The CDR3 nucleotides are TGTGCCAGCAGAAGAACAGGGGGCGCCCCCGGCTACACCTTC. As protein: CASRRTGGAPGYTF.

The genes are TRBV5-1 and TRBJ1-1; a possible D gene is TRBD1 (6 bases). The CDR3 consists of 17 residues. Germline V lookup: CDR1 SGHRS, CDR2 YFSETQ. With 4 bases removed from V and 2 bases from J, the gap between germline ends came to 21 bases. CDR3 sequence reads: CASSPSFGQSVNTEAFF. In nucleotides, the CDR3 is TGCGCCAGCAGCCCAAGTTTTGGACAGAGTGTAAACACTGAAGCTTTCTTT.

CDR3 loop: CASRPTEGAGGYTF. In DNA, the CDR3 is TGTGCCAGCAGGCCTACGGAGGGGGCGGGTGGCTACACCTTC. J is TRBJ1-2 and V is TRBV9; 7 nucleotides match TRBD1. Germline assignment: CDR1 SGDLS and CDR2 YYNGEE. V was pared by 5 bases and J by 7 bases, with 11 bases of the junction left unmatched. The CDR3 covers 14 residues.

This clone was seen only once. The V gene is TRBV7-9, the J gene TRBJ2-2, with D possibly TRBD2 on 5 matching bases. The length of the CDR3 is 15 residues. Looked up from germline, CDR1 is SEHNR and CDR2 is FQNEAQ (reference sequence). V was cut by 5 bases and J by 13 bases, with 23 bases left in between. CDR3 sequence reads: CASSPEGGHPVGLFF. The DNA for the CDR3 is TGTGCCAGCAGCCCCGAGGGTGGCCACCCCGTGGGGCTGTTTTTT. The whole variable domain, filled in from reference TRBV7-9 and TRBJ2-2, reads DTGVSQNPRHKITKRGQNVTFRCDPISEHNRLYWYRQTLGQGPEFLTYFQNEAQLEKSRLLSDRFSAERPKGSFSTLEIQRTEQGDSAMYLCASSPEGGHPVGLFFGEGSRLTVL.